This record concerns one T cell receptor beta chain sequence. The antigen remains unidentified. The sample originates from a study of graft-versus-host responses after intestinal transplantation. Study context: Transplants were multivisceral, liver-intestinal, or isolated intestinal.

Germline V gives CDR1 SGHDN, CDR2 FVKESK. The CDR3 contains 16 residues. After removal of 2 bases from V and 4 bases from J, the junction contained 9 bases not matched to a gene. Clones were sequenced by immunoSEQ multiplex PCR, and TCRdb holds only the in-frame ones, with some missing. This table has approximately 75,000 clones, nearly 90% appearing once. This receptor was obtained from a human donor who was the organ donor for an intestinal transplant. The chain combines TRBV14 with TRBJ2-5; 8 bases agree with TRBD2. The sequences come from unstimulated CD8+ T cells sorted from spleen or lymph node cells, collected before transplant. The CDR3 DNA is TGTGCCAGCAGCCAACGGACGGGGGGGGGCAGAGAGACCCAGTACTTC. Residues: CASSQRTGGGRETQYF. Looking up the rest from reference TRBV14 and TRBJ2-5 gives the full variable domain: EAGVTQFPSHSVIEKGQTVTLRCDPISGHDNLYWYRRVMGKEIKFLLHFVKESKQDESGMPNNRFLAERTGGTYSTLKVQPAELEDSGVYFCASSQRTGGGRETQYFGPGTRLLVL.